This is a list of T cell receptor beta chains from one sample in a study of T cell repertoires in aging, cancer and after chemotherapy. TCRdb re-analysed the multiplex PCR reads in MiXCR, keeping a single row per CDR3 protein. This table holds about 5,700 distinct CDR3 sequences, 40% to 55% found once. Material: blood. The receptors shown here come from a human donor with a blood cancer. CDR3s include the opening cysteine and the closing phenylalanine or tryptophan. A D gene is named only where the DNA matches it firmly. Not every row has a clone size; where given, it reads once, few, many or a size class.

d_call	clone_size	j_call	v_call	cdr3_aa	cdr3_nt
TRBD2	-	TRBJ2-1	TRBV7-9	CASSLAGLATYNEQFF	TGTGCCAGCAGCTTGGCAGGACTAGCGACCTACAATGAGCAGTTCTTC
TRBD1	-	TRBJ2-1	TRBV30	CAWGMGQGSSEQFF	TGTGCCTGGGGAATGGGACAGGGGAGTAGTGAGCAGTTCTTC
TRBD2	few	TRBJ2-6	TRBV20-1	CSARGRLAAGANVLTF	TGCAGTGCTAGAGGGCGACTAGCTGCTGGGGCCAACGTCCTGACTTTC
-	-	TRBJ2-6	TRBV27	CASRRGVGANVLTF	TGTGCCAGCAGACGGGGCGTTGGGGCCAACGTCCTGACTTTC
TRBD2	-	TRBJ2-7	TRBV6-2/TRBV6-3	CASRAGGANYEQYF	TGTGCCAGCAGGGCGGGGGGCGCTAACTACGAGCAGTACTTC
-	-	TRBJ1-6	TRBV7-2	CASSLATGMISPLHF	TGTGCCAGCAGCTTAGCTACAGGGATGATTTCACCCCTCCACTTT
-	-	TRBJ2-2	TRBV7-3	CASSQLGDTGELFF	TGTGCCAGCAGTCAACTGGGGGATACCGGGGAGCTGTTTTTT
TRBD2	-	TRBJ2-5	TRBV29-1	CSVEGGAGGPKTQYF	TGCAGCGTTGAAGGGGGAGCGGGGGGGCCGAAGACCCAGTACTTC
-	-	TRBJ2-2	TRBV28	CASRKAGNTGELFF	TGTGCCAGCAGAAAAGCGGGGAACACCGGGGAGCTGTTTTTT